Given below is one T cell receptor (beta chain) in context. The CDR3 runs 15 residues. V lost 5 bases, J lost 4 bases, and 17 bases lay in between. Germline-derived CDR1 and CDR2 are LNHDA and SQIVND (reference sequence). The data were obtained in a study of blood T cell repertoires in COVID-19. The overall study: Collection of acute and convalescent COVID-19 samples took place in the United States, Italy and Spain. Nucleic acid was either cDNA or gDNA, and it came from T cells, B-cell-depleted T cells, or PBMCs.

As processed by the authors: Estimates of nucleated cell counts were drawn from the amplification of reference gene primers. Profiling relied on immunoSEQ multiplex PCR, and the TCRdb table lists in-frame clones only, not all of them. That table gives V, J and clone size, and the DNA gave D and trimming. The sample lists approximately 150,000 clones, approximately 89% occurring once. The clonotype originates from a human donor in a cohort sampled during active COVID-19. The V and J genes are TRBV19 and TRBJ1-2; D gene uncertain. Sequenced: peripheral blood. The CDR3 loop reads CASSYTAVSIYGYTF. DNA of the CDR3: TGTGCCAGTAGTTACACAGCGGTTTCGATCTATGGCTACACCTTC.